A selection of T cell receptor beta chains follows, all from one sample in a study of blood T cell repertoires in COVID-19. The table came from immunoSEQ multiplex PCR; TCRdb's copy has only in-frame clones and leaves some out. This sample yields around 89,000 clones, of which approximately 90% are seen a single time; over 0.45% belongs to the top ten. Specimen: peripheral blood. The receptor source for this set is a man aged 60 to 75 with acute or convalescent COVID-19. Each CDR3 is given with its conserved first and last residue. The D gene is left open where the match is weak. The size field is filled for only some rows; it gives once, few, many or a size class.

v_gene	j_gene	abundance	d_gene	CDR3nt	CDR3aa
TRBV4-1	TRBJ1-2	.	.	TGCGCCAGCAGCTTCCGGGCAGGGGACTATGGCTACACCTTC	CASSFRAGDYGYTF
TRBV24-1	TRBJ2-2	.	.	TGTGCCACCAGTGATGGGGGGAGGACACTGAACACCGGGGAGCTGTTTTTT	CATSDGGRTLNTGELFF
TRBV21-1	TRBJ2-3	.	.	TGTGCCAGCAGCAAAGGCCGAAGTGAGCGGAGACGCACAGATACGCAGTATTTT	CASSKGRSERRRTDTQYF
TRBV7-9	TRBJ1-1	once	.	TGTGCCAGCAGCAAACCCGGCGGTCCGTCCCATGGGAACACTGAAGCTTTCTTT	CASSKPGGPSHGNTEAFF
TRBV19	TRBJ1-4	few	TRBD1	TGTGCCAGTAGTATCCACAGGGGAAGTAATGAAAAACTGTTTTTT	CASSIHRGSNEKLFF
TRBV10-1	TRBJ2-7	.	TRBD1	TGCGCCAGCACCCGGGACAGGGGCCACGAGCAGTACTTC	CASTRDRGHEQYF
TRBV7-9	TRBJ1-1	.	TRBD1	TGTGCCAGCAGCGCCAGAAGGGGGCGGACTGAAGCTTTCTTT	CASSARRGRTEAFF
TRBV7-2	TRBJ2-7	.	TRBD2	TGTGCCAGCAGCCCGGGACTAGCGGGCTACGAGCAGTACTTC	CASSPGLAGYEQYF
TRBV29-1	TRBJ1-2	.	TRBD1	TGCAGCGTTGAGGGGACAGGGGACCGTCTGGGCTATGGCTACACCTTC	CSVEGTGDRLGYGYTF
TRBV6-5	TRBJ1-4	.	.	TGTGCCAGCAAACCTCCCCTAGCAACTAATGAAAAACTGTTTTTT	CASKPPLATNEKLFF